This T cell receptor (beta chain) was found in a study of response to subunit inactivated influenza vaccine. TCRdb ran MiXCR on the RT-PCR reads and lists one entry per CDR3 protein. The data hold hundreds of thousands of distinct CDR3 sequences, with around 15% observed a single time. Study outcomes and limitations: Each seasonal influenza vaccination, the authors suggested, recruits few new T cells.

The sample holds a few counts of this clonotype. The antigen remains undetermined. The sample here was PBMCs from blood, taken 14 to 15 days before vaccination. This TCR was recovered from a man over 45 who received an inactivated influenza vaccine.

CDR3 loop: CASSFLVRLAGSTDTQYF. The CDR3 bases are TGTGCCAGCAGCTTCTTAGTTAGGCTAGCGGGGAGCACAGATACGCAGTATTTT. The chain carries TRBV7-8 and TRBJ2-3; 9 bases map to TRBD2. Germline-derived CDR1 and CDR2 are SGHVS and FQNEAQ. This CDR3 has 18 amino acids. Trimming removed 3 bases from V and 0 bases from J; junction bases left unmatched: 10.